This T cell receptor (beta chain) was recorded in a study of cytomegalovirus exposure and HLA in healthy donors. The CDR3 is made up of 13 amino acids. Per the germline V gene, CDR1 is ENHRY and CDR2 is SYGVKD. V lost 3 bases, J lost 4 bases, and 2 bases stayed unmatched. Study-wide results and caveats: The likely explanation for a cluster of highly shared sequence variants was sequencing artifact. CMV antigen specificity was confirmed in vitro for three CMV-associated chains.

Researchers ran the PCR with 60 Vbeta and 13 Jbeta primers. Assay: immunoSEQ multiplex PCR; the TCRdb copy retains only in-frame clones and omits some. The sample gives 200,000 to 250,000 clones, 60% to 80% of which show up once; less than 2% is in the top ten. A remark on this clone: Its antigen is still unknown.

The V call is TRBV10-3, the J call TRBJ1-2; 7 bases line up with TRBD1. The source of this sequence is a woman in her twenties or thirties in good health and CMV-seronegative. Sequenced: PBMCs. CDR3 sequence reads: CAISEGTAYGYTF. Here the CDR3 DNA reads TGTGCCATCAGTGAAGGGACAGCCTATGGCTACACCTTC.